The source of this T cell receptor (beta chain) is a study of CD8+ T cells in alopecia areata. It was from PBMCs that CD4+ and CD8+ T cells were sorted. Following RNA extraction, reverse transcription yielded cDNA that acted as the sequencing template. Generated by immunoSEQ multiplex PCR, the TCRdb table keeps only in-frame clones and is missing some. The sample lists more than 95,000 clones; more than 30% were seen once. The sample comprised CD4+ T cells sorted from blood. This TCR was sampled from a human donor with alopecia areata.

CDR3 nucleotides: TGCGCCAGCTCGTACATGGGATACATTCAGTACTTC. Amino acids: CASSYMGYIQYF. The chain links TRBV5-1 to TRBJ2-4, with no clear D. The CDR3 has 12 residues. With 7 bases removed from V and 8 bases from J, the gap between germline ends came to 13 bases. Germline values: CDR1 SGHRS, CDR2 YFSETQ.